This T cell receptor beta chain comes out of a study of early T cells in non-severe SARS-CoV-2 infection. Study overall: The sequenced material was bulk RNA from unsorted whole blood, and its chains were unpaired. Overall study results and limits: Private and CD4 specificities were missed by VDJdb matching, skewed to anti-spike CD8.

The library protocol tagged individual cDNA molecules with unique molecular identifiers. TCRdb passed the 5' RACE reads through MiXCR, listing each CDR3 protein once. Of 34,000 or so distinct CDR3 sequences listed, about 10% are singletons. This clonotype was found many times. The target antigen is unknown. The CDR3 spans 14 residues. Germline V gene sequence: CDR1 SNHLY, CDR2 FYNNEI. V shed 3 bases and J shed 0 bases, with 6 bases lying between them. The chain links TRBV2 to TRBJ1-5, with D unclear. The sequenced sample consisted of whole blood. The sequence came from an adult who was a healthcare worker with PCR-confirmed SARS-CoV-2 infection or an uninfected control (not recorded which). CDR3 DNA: TGTGCCAGCAGTGAGTGGACTAGCAATCAGCCCCAGCATTTT. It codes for CASSEWTSNQPQHF.